These 29 T cell receptor beta chains were sequenced from one sample in a study of B cell selection in AIRE deficiency. The regulatory T cell sort gate was CD4+CD25hiCD127low/negative. The method was immunoSEQ multiplex PCR; TCRdb's version includes in-frame clones alone and lacks a portion of them. The sample records roughly 22,000 clones, about 94% being singletons. Material for sequencing was Tregs sorted from PBMCs. These receptors were taken from a human donor with AIRE deficiency.

V usage is TRBV5-4 and J usage is TRBJ2-7, with TRBD2 as a possible D gene (5 bases). Germline values: CDR1 SGHNT, CDR2 YYREEE (reference sequence). V was cut by 0 bases and J by 5 bases, with 12 bases left in between. This CDR3 is built from 14 residues. CDR3 loop: CASSLGPSLNEQYF. In DNA form, the CDR3 reads TGTGCCAGCAGCTTGGGGCCTAGCCTTAACGAGCAGTACTTC.

V gene TRBV29-1 combines with J gene TRBJ1-2; the D is unclear. CDR1 SQVTM and CDR2 ANQGSEA come from the germline V gene. V lost 5 bases and J lost 4, with 8 bases in between. The CDR3 runs 11 residues. The CDR3 region is CSVLGGYGYTF. CDR3 nucleotide sequence: TGCAGCGTTTTAGGAGGCTATGGCTACACCTTC.

V usage is TRBV18 and J usage is TRBJ2-5; 11 bases agree with TRBD2. The germline CDR1 and CDR2 sequences are KGHSH and LQKENI. The CDR3 is made up of 16 amino acids. Trimming cost V 3 bases and J 0 bases; bases outside gene matches: 3. This chain's CDR3 is CASSPVAGGYQETQYF. The CDR3 DNA follows: TGTGCCAGCTCACCGGTAGCGGGAGGGTACCAAGAGACCCAGTACTTC.

This chain uses TRBV28 with TRBJ2-4; D remains ambiguous. Deletions cut 5 bases from V and 8 bases from J, with 16 bases between. Germline V gene lookup returns CDR1 MDHEN and CDR2 SYDVKM. The CDR3 consists of 14 residues. CDR3 protein: CASSTSVRRDIQYF. CDR3 DNA: TGTGCCAGCAGTACGTCTGTAAGGCGCGACATTCAGTACTTC. Complete variable domain (other parts from reference TRBV28 and TRBJ2-4): DVKVTQSSRYLVKRTGEKVFLECVQDMDHENMFWYRQDPGLGLRLIYFSYDVKMKEKGDIPEGYSVSREKKERFSLILESASTNQTSMYLCASSTSVRRDIQYFGAGTRLSVL.

The chain links TRBV5-1 to TRBJ2-1; TRBD2 agrees at 11 bases. Trimming at V came to 1 base and at J to 6 bases, leaving 9 bases not matched to a gene. Germline assignment: CDR1 SGHRS and CDR2 YFSETQ. The CDR3 is 17 residues long. In DNA form, the CDR3 reads TGCGCCAGCAGCTTGAGACCACTAGCGGGAGCCTCCAATGAGCAGTTCTTC. This encodes CASSLRPLAGASNEQFF.

The V gene is TRBV5-6, the J gene TRBJ1-3; maybe TRBD1 (6 bases). The ends were cut back, 4 bases at V and 2 bases at J, with 10 bases in the middle. Germline CDR1 is SGHDT and CDR2 is YYEEEE. The CDR3 runs to 14 residues. The CDR3, as DNA: TGTGCCAGCAGCCGCGGGACAACTGGAAACACCATATATTTT. Its protein is CASSRGTTGNTIYF.

The V gene is TRBV4-1, the J gene TRBJ2-7, with D possibly matching TRBD2 (5 bases). CDR3 length: 14 amino acids. Per the germline V gene, CDR1 is MGHRA and CDR2 is YSYEKL. Trimming cost V 5 bases and J 1 base, with 12 bases left between them. Here the CDR3 reads CASSYLPGSYEQYF. Here the CDR3 DNA reads TGCGCCAGCAGCTATCTACCGGGGTCCTACGAGCAGTACTTC.

The chain combines TRBV30 with TRBJ2-7; D is unclear. Germline V gives CDR1 GTSNPN, CDR2 SVGIG (reference sequence). This CDR3 has 13 amino acids. V was shortened by 2 bases and J by 2 bases, with 10 bases between the two germline ends. The CDR3 loop is CAWSRAEPYEQYF. The CDR3 DNA is TGTGCCTGGAGTAGGGCGGAGCCCTACGAGCAGTACTTC.

CDR3 region: CASRLRIGTSGGKSNEQFF. DNA for the CDR3: TGTGCCAGCAGGTTAAGGATAGGGACTAGCGGGGGCAAAAGCAATGAGCAGTTCTTC. The J gene is TRBJ2-1, the V gene TRBV28; 14 bases are shared with TRBD2. CDR3 size: 19 residues. V lost 6 bases and J lost 6; bases outside the gene matches: 16. The V gene's germline CDR1 is MDHEN and CDR2 SYDVKM.

This clone was recorded once. The CDR3 sequence is CASSYTGTTYTGELFF. CDR3 nucleotide sequence: TGTGCCAGCAGTTATACCGGGACTACCTACACCGGGGAGCTGTTTTTT. The chain has TRBV28 and TRBJ2-2; 7 nucleotides align to TRBD2. The CDR3 has 16 amino acids. V lost 4 bases, J lost 3 bases, and 8 bases stayed unmatched. Germline V gives CDR1 MDHEN, CDR2 SYDVKM. The whole variable domain, remainder taken from reference TRBV28 and TRBJ2-2, is DVKVTQSSRYLVKRTGEKVFLECVQDMDHENMFWYRQDPGLGLRLIYFSYDVKMKEKGDIPEGYSVSREKKERFSLILESASTNQTSMYLCASSYTGTTYTGELFFGEGSRLTVL.

As to this clone: This CDR3 is also generated by other DNA sequences in the sample. The CDR3 spells CASSLAPAGVEQYF. Written as DNA, the CDR3 is TGTGCCAGCAGCTTGGCACCAGCGGGAGTCGAGCAGTACTTC. This chain links TRBV7-2 with TRBJ2-7, with 8 bases matching TRBD2. Germline V gene data show CDR1 as SGHTA and CDR2 as FQGNSA. J lost 6 bases, V lost 3 bases, and 7 bases had no gene match. The CDR3 is 14 amino acids.

The chain employs TRBV6-5 and TRBJ2-5; 8 bases are shared with TRBD2. The junction had 4 bases not matched to a gene; V was cut back by 2 bases and J by 5 bases. This CDR3 comprises 14 residues. Germline CDR1 MNHEY, CDR2 SVGAGI. The CDR3, as DNA: TGTGCCAGCAGTTACCATCGCGGGGGGGAGACCCAGTACTTC. Translating it yields CASSYHRGGETQYF.

This chain links TRBV5-4 with TRBJ2-7; 9 bases agree with TRBD2. Germline trimming cut 0 bases from V and 1 base from J; bases unmatched to any gene: 5. The CDR3 contains 16 residues. The germline gives CDR1 SGHNT, CDR2 YYREEE (reference sequence). CDR3 coding DNA: TGTGCCAGCAGCTTGGTTGGCGGGAGGGCATCCTACGAGCAGTACTTC. Its protein product is CASSLVGGRASYEQYF.

The chain carries TRBV5-1 and TRBJ2-5, with D perhaps TRBD1 (6 bases). CDR3 length: 15 amino acids. CDR1 and CDR2 (germline): SGHRS, YFSETQ. Trimming took 0 bases from V and 1 from J, leaving 10 bases between them. The chain's CDR3 is CASSLGWTAQETQYF. CDR3 in DNA: TGCGCCAGCAGCTTGGGTTGGACAGCCCAAGAGACCCAGTACTTC.

The J gene is TRBJ2-7, the V gene TRBV28; a possible D gene is TRBD2 (6 bases). CDR3 size: 14 residues. Trimming stripped 7 bases from V and 7 bases from J, with 20 bases between. Germline lookup yields CDR1 MDHEN and CDR2 SYDVKM. The CDR3 DNA follows: TGTGCCAGCACCACACATGGGGGGTCTGGAGAGCAGTACTTC. This gives the protein CASTTHGGSGEQYF.

This clone has more than one count but fewer than ten. The chain employs TRBV10-3 and TRBJ2-7, with unresolved D. This CDR3 region has 11 residues. Germline CDR1 is ENHRY and CDR2 is SYGVKD. V gave up 7 bases and J gave up 5 bases, with 9 bases separating them. Written as DNA, the CDR3 is TGTGCCATCAAGACGACGGACGAGCAGTACTTC. Translation: CAIKTTDEQYF.

The V gene is TRBV10-3, the J gene TRBJ2-5; D is undetermined. V lost 5 bases, J lost 4 bases, and 11 bases lay in between. Germline CDR1 is ENHRY and CDR2 is SYGVKD. CDR3 length: 13 amino acids. The CDR3 sequence is CAISYGPRETQYF. DNA of the CDR3: TGTGCCATCAGTTACGGCCCGAGAGAGACCCAGTACTTC.

This clone has a single count. The chain recombines TRBV11-2 with TRBJ2-6; no clear D gene. V lost 5 bases, J lost 5 bases, and 19 bases lay in between. CDR1 is SGHAT, CDR2 FQNNGV, per germline. This CDR3 contains 17 residues. Here the CDR3 DNA reads TGTGCCAGCAGCCAGGTAGTGCAACAAAGTCGGGCCAACGTCCTGACTTTC. Amino acids: CASSQVVQQSRANVLTF.

The chain recombines TRBV11-3 with TRBJ2-5; a possible D gene is TRBD1 (5 bases). CDR3 length equals 14 residues. V shed 1 base and J shed 0 bases, with 6 bases lying between them. CDR1 SGHNT and CDR2 YENEEA come from the germline V gene. CDR3 sequence (DNA): TGTGCCAGCAGCTTAGCACAGGACCAAGAGACCCAGTACTTC. Protein sequence: CASSLAQDQETQYF.

This chain joins TRBV10-3 and TRBJ1-2; possibly TRBD1 for D (6 bases). This CDR3 is 12 amino acids long. Germline CDR1 is ENHRY and CDR2 is SYGVKD. V was clipped by 5 bases and J by 7 bases, with 11 bases between them. CDR3 coding DNA: TGTGCCATCAGTCGGGAAGGGGGTGGCTACACCTTC. Its translation is CAISREGGGYTF.

The rearrangement joins TRBV19 to TRBJ2-7; TRBD1 matches at 10 bases. The CDR3 covers 16 residues. Germline CDR1 LNHDA, CDR2 SQIVND (reference sequence). With 6 bases clipped from V and 7 bases from J, the junction kept 15 bases outside the gene matches. The CDR3 region is CASSTLPGQGSREQYF. CDR3 coding DNA: TGTGCCAGTAGCACTCTGCCGGGACAGGGGTCGCGGGAGCAGTACTTC.

The rearrangement joins TRBV12-5 to TRBJ1-4; TRBD1 might be the D (6 bases). V gave up 0 bases and J gave up 6 bases, with 11 bases separating them. Germline V gene data show CDR1 as LGHNT and CDR2 as FRNRAP. The CDR3 length is 15 residues. CDR3 residues: CASGLVTGSDEKLFF. CDR3 DNA sequence: TGTGCTAGTGGTTTGGTGACAGGCAGCGATGAAAAACTGTTTTTT.

The rearrangement links TRBV5-6 to TRBJ1-2, with D perhaps matching TRBD1 (5 bases). Trimming shortened V by 4 bases and J by 4 bases, and 8 bases separated the two germline ends. Germline-derived CDR1 and CDR2 are SGHDT and YYEEEE. There are 12 residues in the CDR3. The CDR3 DNA reads TGTGCCAGCAGCCGGGACCGCTATGGCTACACCTTC. Translating it yields CASSRDRYGYTF.

The V and J genes are TRBV28 and TRBJ2-3, with 10 bases matching TRBD1. V gave up 6 bases and J gave up 2 bases; unmatched junction bases: 5. This CDR3 comprises 15 residues. CDR1 is MDHEN and CDR2 is SYDVKM in the germline V gene. The CDR3 region is CASSPGTGVTDTQYF. For the CDR3, the DNA is TGTGCCAGCAGCCCCGGGACAGGGGTCACAGATACGCAGTATTTT. The variable domain in full, completed from reference TRBV28 and TRBJ2-3, reads DVKVTQSSRYLVKRTGEKVFLECVQDMDHENMFWYRQDPGLGLRLIYFSYDVKMKEKGDIPEGYSVSREKKERFSLILESASTNQTSMYLCASSPGTGVTDTQYFGPGTRLTVL.

The chain employs TRBV18 and TRBJ2-7, with D perhaps matching TRBD2 (6 bases). Deletions cut 1 base from V and 3 bases from J, with 22 bases between. This CDR3 region has 18 residues. Germline V gene lookup returns CDR1 KGHSH and CDR2 LQKENI. The CDR3 DNA reads as TGTGCCAGCTCACCACACGGACAACTCAAGCTCGGGGGCTACGAGCAGTACTTC. This encodes CASSPHGQLKLGGYEQYF.

The chain joins TRBV5-1 to TRBJ2-5; the D gene is possibly TRBD2 (6 bases). This CDR3 is 14 amino acids long. The V gene lost 0 bases and the J gene lost 1 base, with 7 bases spanning the gap. From germline, CDR1 is SGHRS and CDR2 YFSETQ. The CDR3 bases are TGCGCCAGCAGCTTGGGCGGGGTCCAAGAGACCCAGTACTTC. This encodes CASSLGGVQETQYF.

The V and J genes are TRBV5-5 and TRBJ1-1, with a tentative D call TRBD1 (6 bases). Germline CDR1 and CDR2: SGHKS and YYEKEE (reference sequence). The CDR3 loop spans 15 amino acids. V was shortened by 1 base and J by 8 bases, with 18 bases between the two germline ends. The CDR3 DNA follows: TGTGCCAGCAGCTTGACAGGGAGGGGGAATGAGGAAGCTTTCTTT. Its translation is CASSLTGRGNEEAFF. The full variable domain, its missing parts supplied by reference TRBV5-5 and TRBJ1-1, is DAGVTQSPTHLIKTRGQQVTLRCSPISGHKSVSWYQQVLGQGPQFIFQYYEKEERGRGNFPDRFSARQFPNYSSELNVNALLLGDSALYLCASSLTGRGNEEAFFGQGTRLTVV.

The rearrangement uses TRBV10-3 and TRBJ1-1, with D possibly being TRBD1 (5 bases). Germline lookup yields CDR1 ENHRY and CDR2 SYGVKD. V lost 3 bases and J 0 bases, leaving 8 bases between the germline ends. The CDR3 consists of 14 residues. The CDR3 region is CAISDGGLNTEAFF. The CDR3 bases are TGTGCCATCAGTGACGGGGGATTGAACACTGAAGCTTTCTTT.

V and J are TRBV5-1 and TRBJ2-1, with 8 nucleotides matching TRBD2. V gave up 5 bases and J gave up 7 bases; unmatched junction bases: 8. The CDR3 sequence is 14 residues long. The germline CDR1 and CDR2 sequences are SGHRS and YFSETQ. This CDR3 is CASSGAGGLNEQFF. The DNA for the CDR3 is TGCGCCAGCAGTGGGGCGGGAGGTTTGAATGAGCAGTTCTTC.